The present T cell receptor (beta chain) was sequenced within a study of T-cell memory formation after mild COVID-19. General study points: Pre-infection memory showed some responding clones, and this suggested that cross-reactive memory joined.

TCRdb re-called the 5' RACE reads with MiXCR, one entry per CDR3 protein. The table shows fewer than 700,000 distinct CDR3 sequences, with about 20% occurring only once. Points on this clonotype: The antigen remains unidentified.

CDR3 size: 13 residues. V shed 5 bases and J shed 12 bases, with 17 bases lying between them. Sequenced input: PBMCs or a T cell subset sorted from them (not recorded which). This chain joins TRBV12-3 or TRBV12-4 and TRBJ2-1; D remains ambiguous. The source is an adult woman who had mild COVID-19 (a few samples of this study predate the infection). Cell type and time point are not known. The CDR3 region has the DNA TGTGCCAGCAGTACCTCGGACGGGCCGAGGCAGTTCTTC. It is translated as CASSTSDGPRQFF.